This T cell receptor (beta chain) emerged from a study of blood T cell repertoires in COVID-19 (dated by TCRdb to the early 2020s). For context, the study as a whole: Samples from collaborators originated in the United States, Italy and Spain and spanned both the acute and convalescent phases of COVID-19. The material from the prospective study consisted of cDNA or gDNA derived from T cells, B-cell-depleted T cells, or PBMCs. Subjects who had been exposed to COVID-19, were actively infected with it, or had recovered from it provided the deeply sampled blood TCRbeta repertoires that made up the dataset. The repertoires were released in a freely available public database meant as a resource for research on the immune response to SARS-CoV-2. Samples came from the ongoing ImmuneRACE study (first 160 participants) plus 1,254 subjects from 6 global collaborators. Nearly every sample came with metadata listing a de-identified subject ID, COVID-19 status, age in years and sex. HLA class I and class II types, where available, came from metadata supplied by the sample provider rather than from assay-based typing.

Whole blood was collected in K2EDTA tubes by collaborating institutions according to the institutions' own protocols. For TCRbeta analysis, collaborators shipped samples in one of three forms: frozen whole blood, isolated PBMCs, or DNA extracted from either of those sample types. Study-level results and caveats: Clinical and demographic metadata were provided uncurated, with the amount varying by source and participant.

Looking up the germline V gene (reference sequence) yields CDR1 SEHNR and CDR2 FQNEAQ. For this chain, trimming is 0 bases at the V end and 5 bases at the J end, and the number of junction bases without a gene match is 8. Reading from cysteine to phenylalanine, the CDR3 counts 16 amino acids. Only the CDR3 DNA stays, 48 bases, in frame from base 1. Remarks on this clone: Its recognized antigen is unknown. No base qualities exist here, and no much larger clone lies one base off it.

The immunoSEQ Assay, a bias-controlled multiplex PCR, was used to amplify TCRbeta CDR3 regions from genomic DNA. On the study's bioinformatics: Within the assay, amplification of reference gene primers was used to estimate how many nucleated cells each sample contained. To quantify the absolute abundance of each unique TCRbeta CDR3 rearrangement, sequence reads were collapsed and filtered. For each sample, productive Simpson clonality was calculated by taking the square root of Simpson's diversity index across productive rearrangements. In its TCRdb copy, this immuneACCESS table keeps in-frame sequences only and misses some clones. Where compared with another copy, unresolved V genes explain less than half of these, and the others have no known cause. For V, J and clone size, that table is used; D and trimming come from the DNA. The sample records 75,000 to 85,000 clones, approximately 86% of which are singletons. The top ten constitute about 18% of the sample.

This TCR derives from a human donor in a cohort sampled during active COVID-19. The source material was peripheral blood. The chain employs TRBV7-9 and TRBJ2-5, with 8 bases matching TRBD1. The DNA sequence reads TGTGCCAGCAGCTTAGCGGGCAGGGGGCATGGGGAGACCCAGTACTTC. Its translation reads: CASSLAGRGHGETQYF.